This entry lists 23 T cell receptor beta chains sequenced from one sample in a study of T cell changes during pregnancy in multiple sclerosis. TCRdb's copy holds only in-frame clones and misses some; the assay was immunoSEQ multiplex PCR. The sample lists roughly 22,000 clones, around 89% occurring once. This specimen consisted of CD4+ T cells from peripheral blood mononuclear cells, obtained in the first trimester of pregnancy. The receptors come from a female donor in good health, enrolled as a control in a pregnancy study.

This clone was found a few times. This chain links TRBV7-9 with TRBJ1-1, with 8 bases identical to TRBD1. V lost 5 bases, J lost 4 bases, and 9 bases stayed unmatched. Germline values: CDR1 SEHNR, CDR2 FQNEAQ (reference sequence). This CDR3 is 15 amino acids long. The CDR3, as DNA: TGTGCCAGCAGCCCCCGACTCGACAGGGGCACTGAAGCTTTCTTT. It is translated as CASSPRLDRGTEAFF. The full variable domain, completed using reference TRBV7-9 and TRBJ1-1, is DTGVSQNPRHKITKRGQNVTFRCDPISEHNRLYWYRQTLGQGPEFLTYFQNEAQLEKSRLLSDRFSAERPKGSFSTLEIQRTEQGDSAMYLCASSPRLDRGTEAFFGQGTRLTVV.

The chain has TRBV7-9 and TRBJ2-1; D is possibly TRBD2 (7 bases). CDR3 length: 13 amino acids. CDR1 is SEHNR, CDR2 FQNEAQ, per germline (reference sequence). Deletions cut 8 bases from V and 6 bases from J, with 14 bases between. The CDR3 DNA reads as TGTGCCAGCGGCGGGGGCTCCCCCAATGAGCAGTTCTTC. Translation gives CASGGGSPNEQFF. The full variable domain, with the rest looked up from reference TRBV7-9 and TRBJ2-1, is DTGVSQNPRHKITKRGQNVTFRCDPISEHNRLYWYRQTLGQGPEFLTYFQNEAQLEKSRLLSDRFSAERPKGSFSTLEIQRTEQGDSAMYLCASGGGSPNEQFFGPGTRLTVL.

V and J are TRBV28 and TRBJ1-5, with 7 positions matching TRBD1. The CDR3 contains 15 residues. The germline CDR1 and CDR2 sequences are MDHEN and SYDVKM. CDR3 sequence: CATTPGDSSNQPQHF. CDR3 bases: TGTGCTACGACTCCCGGGGACAGCAGCAATCAGCCCCAGCATTTT. Drawing the rest from reference TRBV28 and TRBJ1-5, the complete variable domain is DVKVTQSSRYLVKRTGEKVFLECVQDMDHENMFWYRQDPGLGLRLIYFSYDVKMKEKGDIPEGYSVSREKKERFSLILESASTNQTSMYLCATTPGDSSNQPQHFGDGTRLSIL.

This sequence joins TRBV7-5 and TRBJ1-1; no check of the table's D call, TRBD1, against the DNA was made. TRBV7-5 is a recognized pseudogene. The CDR3 has 12 residues. DNA for the CDR3: TGTGCCAGAAGCGTCGACAGTCGGGAAGCTTTCTTT. It yields the protein CARSVDSREAFF.

V is TRBV4-1 and J is TRBJ2-3, with TRBD2 matching 9 bases. This CDR3 comprises 17 residues. The J segment lost 3 bases and the V segment lost 0 bases, leaving 7 bases of the junction unmatched. Germline values: CDR1 MGHRA, CDR2 YSYEKL. CDR3 sequence reads: CASSQDGAGGQTDTQYF. The CDR3 DNA follows: TGCGCCAGCAGCCAAGATGGGGCGGGGGGGCAGACAGATACGCAGTATTTT.

The chain recombines TRBV27 with TRBJ1-2; 9 bases are shared with TRBD1. Germline V gives CDR1 MNHEY, CDR2 SMNVEV (reference sequence). This CDR3 comprises 15 residues. Trimming removed 6 bases from V and 5 bases from J; junction bases left unmatched: 10. In DNA form, the CDR3 reads TGTGCCAGCAGCGTGATACAGGGGGCTCGGTATGGCTACACCTTC. As protein: CASSVIQGARYGYTF.

This chain connects TRBV5-4 to TRBJ2-1; 14 bases agree with TRBD2. The CDR3 is 17 residues long. V lost 4 bases and J lost 8; bases outside the gene matches: 11. The germline gives CDR1 SGHNT, CDR2 YYREEE (reference sequence). The CDR3 reads CASSKRTSGRTRDEQFF. CDR3 in DNA: TGTGCCAGCAGCAAACGGACTAGCGGGAGGACGCGGGATGAGCAGTTCTTC.

CDR3 coding DNA: TGTGCCTGGAGCAGACAGTCCACTGAAGCTTTCTTT. It specifies CAWSRQSTEAFF. This chain uses TRBV30 with TRBJ1-1; a possible D gene is TRBD1 (5 bases). Trimming pared 3 bases from V and 4 bases from J, leaving 9 bases between. This CDR3 comprises 12 residues. The germline CDR1 and CDR2 sequences are GTSNPN and SVGIG (reference sequence).

This clone has just one count. The rearrangement uses TRBV6-6 and TRBJ1-1, with 7 positions matching TRBD1. Germline CDR1 reads MNHNY; CDR2 reads SVGAGI (reference sequence). The CDR3 is 13 residues long. J was trimmed by 4 bases and V by 4 bases; bases with no gene match: 3. The CDR3, as DNA: TGTGCCAGCAGTTTTCAGGGGGGCACTGAAGCTTTCTTT. It specifies CASSFQGGTEAFF.

The chain employs TRBV5-4 and TRBJ2-5, with 8 bases fitting TRBD2. J was trimmed by 7 bases and V by 0 bases; bases with no gene match: 5. This CDR3 is 14 amino acids long. Per germline, CDR1 SGHNT and CDR2 YYREEE (reference sequence). CDR3 sequence: CASSLESSGGTQYF. CDR3 nucleotides: TGTGCCAGCAGCTTGGAGTCCAGCGGGGGGACCCAGTACTTC.

This chain joins TRBV1 and TRBJ2-3; the table assigns TRBD2, which was not confirmed against the DNA. TRBV1 counts as a pseudogene. CDR3 length: 20 residues. The CDR3 DNA sequence: TGCACCAGCAGCCAAGATTTTGTACTAGCGAGAGGCCCTCCCACAGATACGCAGTATTTT. Protein: CTSSQDFVLARGPPTDTQYF.

The chain links TRBV27 to TRBJ2-4, with 7 bases identical to TRBD1. Looked up from germline, CDR1 is MNHEY and CDR2 is SMNVEV (reference sequence). The V and J ends lost 4 bases and 0 bases, in that order; junction bases with no gene match: 9. CDR3 length: 17 residues. The CDR3: CASSYNPGQLAKNIQYF. CDR3 coding DNA: TGTGCCAGCAGTTACAATCCGGGACAGCTAGCCAAAAACATTCAGTACTTC.

The V gene is TRBV9, the J gene TRBJ2-5, with TRBD2 identical over 11 bases. Trimming cost V 0 bases and J 5 bases; bases outside gene matches: 3. The CDR3 is 15 residues long. Per the germline V gene, CDR1 is SGDLS and CDR2 is YYNGEE. The chain's CDR3 is CASSVASGRHETQYF. In nucleotides, the CDR3 is TGTGCCAGCAGCGTAGCTAGCGGGAGGCATGAGACCCAGTACTTC.

This clone was observed a few times. The rearrangement joins TRBV27 to TRBJ1-1, with TRBD1 identical over 8 bases. This CDR3 is 12 amino acids long. V lost 2 bases to trimming and J lost 11 bases; unmatched junction nucleotides: 4. The germline V gene encodes CDR1 MNHEY and CDR2 SMNVEV (reference sequence). Written as DNA, the CDR3 is TGTGCCAGCAGTTTAAACAGGGGGGAGGCTTTCTTT. This sequence encodes CASSLNRGEAFF.

This clone was seen once. The chain joins TRBV6-1 to TRBJ1-5; D is unresolved. Germline-derived CDR1 and CDR2 are MNHNS and SASEGT. This CDR3 has 13 residues. V gave up 4 bases and J gave up 5 bases, with 9 bases separating them. CDR3 loop: CASSVGVDQPQHF. In DNA form, the CDR3 reads TGTGCCAGCAGTGTCGGGGTCGATCAGCCCCAGCATTTT.

This chain connects TRBV14 to TRBJ2-7; TRBD2 might be the D (6 bases). Germline V gene sequence: CDR1 SGHDN, CDR2 FVKESK. V gave up 4 bases and J gave up 2 bases, with 12 bases separating them. The CDR3 is made up of 14 amino acids. CDR3 nucleotide sequence: TGTGCCAGCAGCCTAACGGCGGGGACCTACGAGCAGTACTTC. Amino acid sequence: CASSLTAGTYEQYF.

This clone was seen more than once but under ten times. The chain is built from TRBV6-1 and TRBJ2-1; maybe TRBD1 (6 bases). The CDR3 is 14 residues long. Per the germline V gene, CDR1 is MNHNS and CDR2 is SASEGT. Deletions cut 2 bases from V and 6 bases from J, with 11 bases between. CDR3 loop: CASSEMGQSNEQFF. CDR3 DNA sequence: TGTGCCAGCAGTGAAATGGGACAAAGCAATGAGCAGTTCTTC.

V and J are TRBV29-1 and TRBJ1-2, with 8 positions matching TRBD1. Losses at the gene ends were 7 bases for V and 1 base for J; bases not matched to a gene: 11. Germline CDR1 and CDR2: SQVTM and ANQGSEA. This CDR3 has 15 residues. The CDR3, as DNA: TGCAGCGCCCGGACAGGGAAGGGGGTTAACTATGGCTACACCTTC. It translates to CSARTGKGVNYGYTF.

The chain links TRBV11-1 to TRBJ1-2; D not certain. Germline V gene lookup returns CDR1 SGHAT and CDR2 FQDESV (reference sequence). CDR3 size: 15 residues. The V gene lost 5 bases and the J gene lost 3 bases, with 16 bases spanning the gap. The CDR3 nucleotides read TGTGCCAGCAGCCGAAGCCGGGGAAGAGACTATGGCTACACCTTC. This codes for CASSRSRGRDYGYTF.

This chain connects TRBV19 to TRBJ1-5, with TRBD1 as a possible D gene (5 bases). Trimming removed 1 base at V and 3 bases at J, with 13 bases between. The CDR3 length is 16 residues. Germline V gene data show CDR1 as LNHDA and CDR2 as SQIVND (reference sequence). CDR3 protein: CASSIAPRVLNQPQHF. CDR3 in DNA: TGTGCCAGTAGTATAGCTCCCAGGGTACTCAATCAGCCCCAGCATTTT.

This chain connects TRBV5-1 to TRBJ1-2; a possible D gene is TRBD1 (5 bases). V gave up 4 bases and J gave up 4 bases, with 14 bases separating them. There are 14 residues in the CDR3. CDR1 and CDR2 (germline): SGHRS, YFSETQ. The CDR3 sequence: CASSDRQRLYGYTF. The CDR3 region has the DNA TGCGCCAGCAGCGATAGACAGAGACTCTATGGCTACACCTTC.

The chain combines TRBV6-6 with TRBJ1-4; possible D gene TRBD1, 5 bases. Germline V gene data show CDR1 as MNHNY and CDR2 as SVGAGI (reference sequence). This CDR3 is built from 15 residues. Trimming left V 2 bases short and J 7 bases short, with 14 bases between. The CDR3 region has the DNA TGTGCCAGCAGTTACCCGCTTCAGGGTAGTGAAAAACTGTTTTTT. Translating gives CASSYPLQGSEKLFF.

The rearrangement links TRBV2 to TRBJ2-5; 7 bases line up with TRBD1. Germline V lookup: CDR1 SNHLY, CDR2 FYNNEI. The V and J ends lost 10 bases and 5 bases, in that order; junction bases with no gene match: 16. The CDR3 is 15 amino acids. CDR3 sequence reads: CATVPSGGITETQYF. The CDR3 nucleotides are TGTGCCACCGTTCCTTCAGGGGGTATTACGGAGACCCAGTACTTC.